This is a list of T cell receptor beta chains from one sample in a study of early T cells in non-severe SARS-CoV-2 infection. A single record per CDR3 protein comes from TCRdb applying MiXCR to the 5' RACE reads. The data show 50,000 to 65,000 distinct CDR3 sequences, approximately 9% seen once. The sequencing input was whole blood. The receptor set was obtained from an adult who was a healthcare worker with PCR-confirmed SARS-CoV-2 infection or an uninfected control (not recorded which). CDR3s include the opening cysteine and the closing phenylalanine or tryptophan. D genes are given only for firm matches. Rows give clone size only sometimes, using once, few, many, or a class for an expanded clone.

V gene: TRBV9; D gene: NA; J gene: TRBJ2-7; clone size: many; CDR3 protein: CASSVGPTSYEQYF; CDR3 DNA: TGTGCCAGCAGCGTAGGACCGACTAGCTACGAGCAGTACTTC
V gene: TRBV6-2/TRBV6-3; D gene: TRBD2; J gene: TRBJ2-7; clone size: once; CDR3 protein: CASRIGTSLTYEQYF; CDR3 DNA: TGTGCCAGCAGAATCGGGACTAGCCTAACCTACGAGCAGTACTTC
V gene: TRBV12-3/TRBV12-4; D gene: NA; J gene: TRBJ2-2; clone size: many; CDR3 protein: CASSSLFPGELFF; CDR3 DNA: TGTGCCAGCAGTTCCCTATTTCCCGGGGAGCTGTTTTTT
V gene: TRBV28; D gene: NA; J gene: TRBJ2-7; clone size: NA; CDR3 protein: CASSPATNSYEQYF; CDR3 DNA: TGTGCCAGCAGTCCTGCGACAAACTCCTACGAGCAGTACTTC
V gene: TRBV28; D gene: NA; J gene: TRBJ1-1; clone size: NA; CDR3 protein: CASSEVGTEAFF; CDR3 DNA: TGTGCCAGCAGTGAAGTTGGCACTGAAGCTTTCTTT
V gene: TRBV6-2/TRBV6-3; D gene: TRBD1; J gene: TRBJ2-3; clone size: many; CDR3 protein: CASTKQGTGDTQYF; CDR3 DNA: TGTGCCAGCACCAAACAGGGGACGGGAGATACGCAGTATTTT
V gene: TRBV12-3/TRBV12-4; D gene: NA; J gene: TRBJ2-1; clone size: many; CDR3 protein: CASSRDFIGDEQFF; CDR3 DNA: TGTGCCAGCAGTCGGGACTTTATCGGCGATGAGCAGTTCTTC
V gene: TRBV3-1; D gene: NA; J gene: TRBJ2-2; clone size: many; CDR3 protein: CASSHPYSAGRRTGELFF; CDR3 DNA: TGTGCCAGCAGCCACCCCTATTCGGCGGGGCGTCGGACCGGGGAGCTGTTTTTT
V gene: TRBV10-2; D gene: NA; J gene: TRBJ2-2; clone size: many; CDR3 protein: CASTAVQGTGELFF; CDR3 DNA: TGCGCCAGCACCGCGGTTCAAGGCACCGGGGAGCTGTTTTTT
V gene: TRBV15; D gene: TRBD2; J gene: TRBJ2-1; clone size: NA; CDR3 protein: CATSRKGTSGSYNEQFF; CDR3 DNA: TGTGCCACCAGCAGGAAGGGGACTAGCGGATCCTACAATGAGCAGTTCTTC
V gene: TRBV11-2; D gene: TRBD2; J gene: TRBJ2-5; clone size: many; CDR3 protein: CASSLAGLAGAKETQYF; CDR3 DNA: TGTGCCAGCAGCTTAGCCGGATTAGCGGGAGCGAAAGAGACCCAGTACTTC
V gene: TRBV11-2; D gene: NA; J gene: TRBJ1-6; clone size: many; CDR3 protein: CASSLGRSPLHF; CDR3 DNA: TGTGCCAGCAGTCTCGGACGTTCACCCCTCCACTTT
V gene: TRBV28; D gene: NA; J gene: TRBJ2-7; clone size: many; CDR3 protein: CASSSLSGASYEQYF; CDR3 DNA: TGTGCCAGCAGTTCCCTTAGCGGAGCCTCCTACGAGCAGTACTTC
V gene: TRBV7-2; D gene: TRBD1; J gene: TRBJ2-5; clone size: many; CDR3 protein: CASKMTGEETQYF; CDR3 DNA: TGTGCCAGCAAAATGACAGGGGAAGAGACCCAGTACTTC
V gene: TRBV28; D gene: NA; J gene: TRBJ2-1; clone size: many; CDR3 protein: CASSRRHNNEQFF; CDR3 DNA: TGTGCCAGCAGCCGCCGACATAACAATGAGCAGTTCTTC
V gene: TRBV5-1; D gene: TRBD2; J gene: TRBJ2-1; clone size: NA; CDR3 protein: CASSLASGSFFSYNEQFF; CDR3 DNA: TGCGCCAGCAGCTTAGCAAGCGGGAGTTTTTTCTCCTACAATGAGCAGTTCTTC
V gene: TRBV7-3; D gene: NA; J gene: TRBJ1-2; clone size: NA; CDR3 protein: CASSPSRDDSYGYTF; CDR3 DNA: TGTGCCAGCAGCCCGAGCCGGGACGATTCATATGGCTACACCTTC
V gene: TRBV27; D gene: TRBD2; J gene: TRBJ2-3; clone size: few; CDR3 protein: CASSWAGGARDTQYF; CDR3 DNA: TGTGCCAGCAGCTGGGCGGGGGGCGCAAGGGATACGCAGTATTTT
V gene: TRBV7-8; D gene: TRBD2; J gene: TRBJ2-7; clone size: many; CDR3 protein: CASSTGLAANYEQYF; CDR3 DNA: TGTGCCAGCAGCACCGGACTAGCGGCTAATTACGAGCAGTACTTC
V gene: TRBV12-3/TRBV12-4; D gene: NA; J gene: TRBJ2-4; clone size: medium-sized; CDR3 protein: CASSLEWGFQYF; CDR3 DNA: TGTGCCAGCAGTTTAGAATGGGGTTTTCAGTACTTC
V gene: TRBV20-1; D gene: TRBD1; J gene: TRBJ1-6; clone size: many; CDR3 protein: CSARDAGQGNIRSPLHF; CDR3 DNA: TGCAGTGCTAGAGATGCGGGACAGGGGAATATCCGATCACCCCTCCACTTT
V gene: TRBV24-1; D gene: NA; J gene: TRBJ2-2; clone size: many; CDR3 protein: CATDSPNTGELFF; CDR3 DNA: TGTGCCACCGACAGTCCGAACACCGGGGAGCTGTTTTTT
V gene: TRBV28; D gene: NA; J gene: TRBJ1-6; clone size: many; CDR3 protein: CAATSSYNSPLHF; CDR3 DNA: TGTGCCGCCACATCGTCCTATAATTCACCCCTCCACTTT
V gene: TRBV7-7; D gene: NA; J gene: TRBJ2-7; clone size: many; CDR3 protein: CASSLDRGDEQYF; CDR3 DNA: TGTGCCAGCAGCTTGGACCGAGGGGATGAGCAGTACTTC
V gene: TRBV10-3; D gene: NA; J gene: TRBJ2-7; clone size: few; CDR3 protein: CAISESIGSSYEQYF; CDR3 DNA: TGTGCCATCAGTGAGTCGATTGGCAGCTCCTACGAGCAGTACTTC
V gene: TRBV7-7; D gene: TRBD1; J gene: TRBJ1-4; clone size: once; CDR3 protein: CASSRGTGGNEKLFF; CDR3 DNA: TGTGCTAGCAGCCGCGGGACAGGGGGTAATGAAAAACTGTTTTTT
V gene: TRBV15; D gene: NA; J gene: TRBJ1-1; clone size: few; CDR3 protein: CATSRDLKNTEAFF; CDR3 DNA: TGTGCCACCAGCAGAGATCTAAAGAACACTGAAGCTTTCTTT
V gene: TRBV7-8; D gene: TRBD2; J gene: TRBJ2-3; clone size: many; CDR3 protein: CASSDPGVAGGKDTQYF; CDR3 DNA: TGTGCCAGCAGCGATCCCGGGGTAGCGGGAGGAAAAGATACGCAGTATTTT
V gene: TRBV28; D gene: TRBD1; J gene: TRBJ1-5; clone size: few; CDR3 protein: CASSFLDRGGSNQPQHF; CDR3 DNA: TGTGCCAGCAGTTTTCTTGACAGGGGTGGAAGCAATCAGCCCCAGCATTTT
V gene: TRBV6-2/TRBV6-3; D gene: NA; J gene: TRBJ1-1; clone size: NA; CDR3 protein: CASSFKTGGIPEAFF; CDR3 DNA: TGTGCCAGCAGTTTTAAGACAGGCGGGATCCCTGAAGCTTTCTTT
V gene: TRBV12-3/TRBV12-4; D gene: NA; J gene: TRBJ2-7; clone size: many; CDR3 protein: CASSLTGNINEQYF; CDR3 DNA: TGTGCCAGCAGTTTAACAGGGAACATCAACGAGCAGTACTTC
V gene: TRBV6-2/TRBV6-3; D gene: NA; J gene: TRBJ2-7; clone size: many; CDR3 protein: CASSYSAHEQYF; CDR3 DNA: TGTGCCAGCAGTTACAGCGCCCACGAGCAGTACTTC
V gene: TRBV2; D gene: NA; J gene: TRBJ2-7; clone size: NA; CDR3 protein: CASLVPSYEQYF; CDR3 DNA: TGTGCCAGCCTGGTCCCTTCCTACGAGCAGTACTTC
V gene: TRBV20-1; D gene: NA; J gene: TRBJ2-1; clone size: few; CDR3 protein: CSAKAGPLLNEQFF; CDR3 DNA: TGCAGTGCTAAGGCAGGACCCCTCCTCAATGAGCAGTTCTTC
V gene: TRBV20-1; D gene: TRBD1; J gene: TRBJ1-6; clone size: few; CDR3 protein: CSAKPIDREFSPLHF; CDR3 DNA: TGCAGTGCTAAACCCATCGACAGGGAATTCTCACCCCTCCACTTT
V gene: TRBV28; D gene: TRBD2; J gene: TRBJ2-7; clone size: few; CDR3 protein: CATRRDYPYEQYF; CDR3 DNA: TGTGCCACCCGCCGGGACTACCCCTACGAGCAGTACTTC
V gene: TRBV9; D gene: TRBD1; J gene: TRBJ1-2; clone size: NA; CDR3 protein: CASRTGHRGNYGYTF; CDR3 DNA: TGTGCCAGCAGGACAGGGCATAGGGGTAACTATGGCTACACCTTC
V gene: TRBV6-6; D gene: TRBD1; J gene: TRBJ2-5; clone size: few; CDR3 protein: CASSLGQGIETQYF; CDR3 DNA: TGTGCCAGCAGTTTAGGACAGGGAATAGAGACCCAGTACTTC
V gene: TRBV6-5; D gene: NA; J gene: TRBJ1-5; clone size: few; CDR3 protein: CASSHTDSNQPQHF; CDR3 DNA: TGTGCCAGCAGTCATACAGATAGCAATCAGCCCCAGCATTTT
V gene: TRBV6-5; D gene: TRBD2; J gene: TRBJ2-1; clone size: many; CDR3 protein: CASSYGTSGSLNEQFF; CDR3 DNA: TGTGCCAGCAGTTATGGGACTAGCGGGAGTTTAAATGAGCAGTTCTTC
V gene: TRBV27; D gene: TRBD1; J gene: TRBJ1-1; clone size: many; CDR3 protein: CASSSFYRGRDADTEAFF; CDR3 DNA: TGTGCCAGCAGTTCTTTCTACAGGGGAAGGGACGCGGACACTGAAGCTTTCTTT
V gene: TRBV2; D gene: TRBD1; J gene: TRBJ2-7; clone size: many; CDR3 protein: CASAGTGAYEQYF; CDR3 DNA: TGTGCCAGTGCCGGGACAGGGGCCTACGAGCAGTACTTC
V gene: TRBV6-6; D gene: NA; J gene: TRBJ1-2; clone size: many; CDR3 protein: CASTPPQGTNYGYTF; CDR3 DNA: TGTGCCAGCACCCCCCCCCAGGGGACTAACTATGGCTACACCTTC
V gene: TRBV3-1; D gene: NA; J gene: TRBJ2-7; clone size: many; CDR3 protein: CASSQVYEQYF; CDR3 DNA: TGTGCCAGCAGCCAGGTCTACGAGCAGTACTTC
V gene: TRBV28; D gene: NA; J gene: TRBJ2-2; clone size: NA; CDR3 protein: CASTPSSRGTGELFF; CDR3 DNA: TGTGCCAGTACCCCAAGTAGCCGAGGCACCGGGGAGCTGTTTTTT
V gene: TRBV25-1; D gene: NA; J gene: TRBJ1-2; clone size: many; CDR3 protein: CASSEYARSGLDSNYGYTF; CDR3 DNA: TGTGCCAGCAGTGAATATGCCCGCAGTGGGCTGGATTCTAACTATGGCTACACCTTC
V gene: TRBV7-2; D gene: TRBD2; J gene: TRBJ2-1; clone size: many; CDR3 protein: CASSWLAGAEQFF; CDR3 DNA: TGTGCCAGCAGCTGGCTAGCGGGAGCTGAGCAGTTCTTC
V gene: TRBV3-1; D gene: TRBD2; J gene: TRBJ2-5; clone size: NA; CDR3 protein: CASSQVILREARQYF; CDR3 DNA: TGTGCCAGCAGCCAAGTGATTCTGCGGGAGGCCAGACAGTACTTC
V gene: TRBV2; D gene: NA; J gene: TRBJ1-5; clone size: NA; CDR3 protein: CASSPRGGIRNQPQHF; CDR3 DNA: TGTGCCAGCAGTCCCCGGGGAGGGATAAGAAATCAGCCCCAGCATTTT
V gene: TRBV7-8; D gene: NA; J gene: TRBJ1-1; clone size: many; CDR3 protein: CASSLNWETEAFF; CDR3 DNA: TGTGCCAGCAGCTTAAATTGGGAGACAGAAGCTTTCTTT
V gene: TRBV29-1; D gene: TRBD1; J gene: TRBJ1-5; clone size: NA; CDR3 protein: CSVRTGLDNQPQHF; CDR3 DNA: TGCAGCGTCCGGACAGGGCTTGACAATCAGCCCCAGCATTTT
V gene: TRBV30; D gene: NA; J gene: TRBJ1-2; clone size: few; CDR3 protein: CAWRQANYGYTF; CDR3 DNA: TGTGCCTGGAGACAGGCAAACTATGGCTACACCTTC
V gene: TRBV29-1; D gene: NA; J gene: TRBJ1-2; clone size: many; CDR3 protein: CSVERRGLGYTF; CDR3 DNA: TGCAGCGTTGAGAGGCGGGGGCTAGGCTACACCTTC